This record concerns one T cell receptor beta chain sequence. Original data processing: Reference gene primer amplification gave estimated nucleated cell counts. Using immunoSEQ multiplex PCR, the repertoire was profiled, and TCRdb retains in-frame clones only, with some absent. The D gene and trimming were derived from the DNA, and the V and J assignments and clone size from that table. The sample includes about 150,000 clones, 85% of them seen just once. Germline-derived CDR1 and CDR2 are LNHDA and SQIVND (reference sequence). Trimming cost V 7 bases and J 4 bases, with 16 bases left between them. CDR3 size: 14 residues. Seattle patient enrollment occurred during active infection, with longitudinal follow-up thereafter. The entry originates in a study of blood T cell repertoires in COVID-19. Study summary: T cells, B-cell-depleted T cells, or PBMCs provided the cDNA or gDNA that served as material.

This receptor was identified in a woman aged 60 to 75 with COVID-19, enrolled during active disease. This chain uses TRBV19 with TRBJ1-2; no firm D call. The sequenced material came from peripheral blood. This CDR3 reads CASNTGGQPYGYTF. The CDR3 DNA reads TGTGCCAGTAATACCGGAGGGCAGCCCTATGGCTACACCTTC.